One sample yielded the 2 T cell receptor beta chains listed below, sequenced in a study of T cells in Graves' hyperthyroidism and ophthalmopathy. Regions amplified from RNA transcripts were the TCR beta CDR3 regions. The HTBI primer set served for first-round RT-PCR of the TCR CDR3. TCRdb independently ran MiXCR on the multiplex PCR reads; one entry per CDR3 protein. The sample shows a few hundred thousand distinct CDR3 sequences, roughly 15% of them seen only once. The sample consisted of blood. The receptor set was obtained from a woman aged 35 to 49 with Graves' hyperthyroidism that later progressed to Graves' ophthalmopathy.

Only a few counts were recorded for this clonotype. CDR3 in DNA: TGTGCCTGGAGCCGGACTAGCGGGATTTACGAGCAGTACTTC. Translating gives CAWSRTSGIYEQYF. The chain joins TRBV30 to TRBJ2-7, with TRBD2 matching over 12 bases. From germline, CDR1 is GTSNPN and CDR2 SVGIG (reference sequence). V shed 3 bases and J 4 bases; nucleotides not matched to a gene: 4. The CDR3 sequence is 14 residues long.

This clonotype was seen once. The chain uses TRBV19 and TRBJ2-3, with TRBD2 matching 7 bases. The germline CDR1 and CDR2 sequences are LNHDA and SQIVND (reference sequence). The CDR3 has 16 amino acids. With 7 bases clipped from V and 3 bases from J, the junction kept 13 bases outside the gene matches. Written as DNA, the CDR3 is TGTGCCAGTACCCCCAGGCCGGGACTAAGGACAGATACGCAGTATTTT. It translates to CASTPRPGLRTDTQYF.